This TCR beta chain was retrieved from a study of blood T cell repertoires in COVID-19. A remark on this clone: The conserved final phenylalanine or tryptophan is absent from the CDR3, which likely points to a read error. Because the CDR3's place on the DNA is in doubt, the DNA is left out and the CDR3 is given as listed by TCRdb.

The CDR3 spans 10 amino acids, including both terminal residues. Germline CDR1 reads KGHSH; CDR2 reads LQKENI. Assay: immunoSEQ multiplex PCR; the TCRdb copy retains only in-frame clones and omits some. The profile shows roughly 76,000 clones, 87% of them singletons. The sample taken for sequencing was peripheral blood. V usage is TRBV18 and J usage is TRBJ2-2; TRBD1, the table's D call, lacks a check against the DNA. The source of this sequence is a woman younger than 30 with acute or convalescent COVID-19. The CDR3 here is CASSRQGGED.